These T cell receptor beta chains were read from a single sample in a study of blood T cell repertoires in COVID-19. Using immunoSEQ multiplex PCR, the repertoire was profiled, and TCRdb retains in-frame clones only, with some absent. The data contain about 160,000 clones, more than 65% of them singletons. Sequenced: PBMCs or T cells enriched from blood (not recorded which). These receptors came from a woman in her thirties or forties with acute COVID-19. Both conserved end residues are part of each CDR3. Each record gives: CDR3 protein, V gene.

cdr3_aa: CASSYRGDTGELFF
v_call: TRBV5-1

cdr3_aa: CASSVGGTSSYEQYF
v_call: TRBV9

cdr3_aa: CASSIGVQSYEQYF
v_call: TRBV19

cdr3_aa: CASSSDGRITDTQYF
v_call: TRBV5-4

cdr3_aa: CASSFGQGYGYTF
v_call: TRBV7-3

cdr3_aa: CASSVGWDSIYGYTF
v_call: TRBV9

cdr3_aa: CASSQGIAGVGELFF
v_call: TRBV4-1

cdr3_aa: CASSLPTGTSGGGEQFF
v_call: TRBV7-9

cdr3_aa: CASSSGGRAEAFF
v_call: TRBV11-3

cdr3_aa: CASSEETGGSYEQYF
v_call: TRBV6-1

cdr3_aa: CASSLWDRDQYF
v_call: TRBV7-8

cdr3_aa: CASSQYVGQGKGYGYTF
v_call: TRBV14

cdr3_aa: CASSHDPGLTSASYEQYF
v_call: TRBV4-1

cdr3_aa: CASSLLNDRVATEAFF
v_call: TRBV2

cdr3_aa: CASNHGRGDTQYF
v_call: TRBV3-1/TRBV3-2

cdr3_aa: CASSYTTYEQYF
v_call: TRBV13

cdr3_aa: CASSLRKENEKLFF
v_call: TRBV7-8